Sequencing of this TCR beta chain was carried out in a study of OX40 agonist ivuxolimab in advanced cancers. Sequencing used immunoSEQ multiplex PCR; TCRdb keeps in-frame clones, though not all of them. The table has over 45,000 clones, about 88% seen once. This clone was seen a handful of times. From germline, CDR1 is SGHTA and CDR2 FQGNSA. The CDR3 contains 17 residues. V lost 3 bases and J lost 5, with 21 bases in between. The sample here was CD4+ or CD8+ T cells sorted from blood, taken in a trial of the OX40 agonist ivuxolimab. The chain joins TRBV7-2 to TRBJ2-3, with D possibly TRBD2 on 6 matching bases. This receptor was obtained from an adult with an advanced solid tumor such as melanoma, head and neck, liver or kidney cancer. The CDR3 spells CASSFLPLSGPQDTQYF. The CDR3 region has the DNA TGTGCCAGCAGCTTTTTACCCCTTAGCGGACCACAAGATACGCAGTATTTT.